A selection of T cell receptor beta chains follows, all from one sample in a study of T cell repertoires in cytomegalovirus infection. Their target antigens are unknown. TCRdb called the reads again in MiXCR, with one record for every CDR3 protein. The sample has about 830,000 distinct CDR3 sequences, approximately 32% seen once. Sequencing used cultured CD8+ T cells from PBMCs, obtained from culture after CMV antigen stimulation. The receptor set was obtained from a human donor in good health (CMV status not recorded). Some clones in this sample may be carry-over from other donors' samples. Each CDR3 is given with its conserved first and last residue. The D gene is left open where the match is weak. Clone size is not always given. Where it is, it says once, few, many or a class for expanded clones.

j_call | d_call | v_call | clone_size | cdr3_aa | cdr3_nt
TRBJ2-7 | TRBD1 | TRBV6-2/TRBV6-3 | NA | CASSWTGQGNEQYF | TGTGCCAGCAGTTGGACGGGACAGGGAAACGAGCAGTACTTC
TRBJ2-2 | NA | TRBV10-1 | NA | CASSEPGTSTGELFF | TGCGCCAGCAGTGAACCGGGAACATCTACCGGGGAGCTGTTTTTT
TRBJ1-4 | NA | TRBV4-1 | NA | CASSQDNEKLFF | TGCGCCAGCAGCCAAGATAATGAAAAACTGTTTTTT
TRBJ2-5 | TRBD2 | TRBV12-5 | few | CASGSYAGLGGTETQYF | TGTGCTAGTGGTTCGTACGCGGGACTAGGAGGAACGGAGACCCAGTACTTC
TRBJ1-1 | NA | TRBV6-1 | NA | CASSEAAVGTEAFF | TGTGCCAGCAGTGAAGCGGCGGTGGGCACTGAAGCTTTCTTT
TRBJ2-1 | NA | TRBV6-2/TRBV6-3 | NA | CASSYGTYDNEQFF | TGTGCCAGCAGTTACGGGACTTACGACAATGAGCAGTTCTTC
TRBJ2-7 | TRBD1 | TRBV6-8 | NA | CASSFGTGNEQYF | TGTGCCAGCAGTTTCGGGACAGGAAACGAGCAGTACTTC
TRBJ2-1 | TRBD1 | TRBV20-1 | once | CSAHRTGQGSYNEQFF | TGCAGTGCCCATCGTACGGGACAGGGGTCCTACAATGAGCAGTTCTTC
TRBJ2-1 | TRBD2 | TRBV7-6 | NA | CASSFKAGGEKNEQFF | TGTGCCAGCAGCTTTAAGGCGGGGGGGGAAAAAAATGAGCAGTTCTTC
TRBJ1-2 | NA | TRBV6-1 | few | CASSELGNGYTF | TGTGCCAGCAGTGAACTGGGTAATGGCTACACCTTC
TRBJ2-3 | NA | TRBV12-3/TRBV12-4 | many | CASSPGTWPDTQYF | TGTGCCAGCAGTCCCGGAACCTGGCCAGATACGCAGTATTTT
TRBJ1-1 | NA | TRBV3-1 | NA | CASSQPGKNTEAFF | TGTGCCAGCAGCCAACCCGGGAAGAACACTGAAGCTTTCTTT
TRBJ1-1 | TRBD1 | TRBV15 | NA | CATSRGGTGPNTEAFF | TGTGCCACCAGCAGAGGCGGGACAGGCCCGAACACTGAAGCTTTCTTT
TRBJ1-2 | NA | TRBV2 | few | CARFGALIQDGYTF | TGTGCCAGGTTTGGGGCTTTGATCCAGGATGGCTACACCTTC
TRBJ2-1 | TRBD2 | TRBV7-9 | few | CASSPPSGGAINEQFF | TGTGCCAGCAGCCCTCCTAGCGGGGGGGCCATCAATGAGCAGTTCTTC
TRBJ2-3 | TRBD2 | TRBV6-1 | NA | CANSEWVAGYDTQYF | TGTGCCAACAGTGAATGGGTAGCGGGGTATGATACGCAGTATTTT
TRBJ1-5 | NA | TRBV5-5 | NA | CASSLAWGGNQPQHF | TGTGCCAGCAGCTTGGCCTGGGGAGGAAATCAGCCCCAGCATTTT
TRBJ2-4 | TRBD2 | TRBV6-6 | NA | CASSYLSGGLLIQYF | TGTGCCAGCAGTTACCTAAGCGGGGGGCTTCTCATTCAGTACTTC
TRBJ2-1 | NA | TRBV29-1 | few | CSVGGGNSYNEQFF | TGCAGCGTCGGAGGGGGCAACTCCTACAATGAGCAGTTCTTC
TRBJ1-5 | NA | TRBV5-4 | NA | CASSHLGQPQHF | TGTGCCAGCAGCCACCTCGGTCAGCCCCAGCATTTT
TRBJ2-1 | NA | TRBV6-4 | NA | CASRAQRVFVNNKQFF | TGTGCCAGCAGGGCCCAAAGGGTATTCGTAAACAATAAGCAGTTCTTC
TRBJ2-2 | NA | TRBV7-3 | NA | CASSSWLEGAVTGELFF | TGTGCCAGCAGCTCCTGGTTGGAGGGGGCGGTCACCGGGGAGCTGTTTTTT
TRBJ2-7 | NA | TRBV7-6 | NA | CASSLASLDGQYF | TGTGCCAGCAGCTTAGCGTCACTCGACGGACAGTACTTC
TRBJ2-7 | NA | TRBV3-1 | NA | CASSQETGTEDSYEQYF | TGTGCCAGCAGCCAAGAAACCGGGACCGAAGACTCCTACGAGCAGTACTTC
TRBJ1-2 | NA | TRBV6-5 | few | CASSYHARDIANYGYTF | TGTGCCAGCAGCTACCACGCCCGGGACATAGCTAACTATGGCTACACCTTC
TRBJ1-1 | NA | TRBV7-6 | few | CASMGPDTEAFF | TGTGCCAGCATGGGGCCGGACACTGAAGCTTTCTTT
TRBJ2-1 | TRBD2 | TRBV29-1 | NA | CSAGGLAGSNEQFF | TGCAGCGCTGGAGGACTAGCGGGGAGTAATGAGCAGTTCTTC
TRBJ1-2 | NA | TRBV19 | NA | CASSPYHGPFSGYTF | TGTGCCAGTTCCCCTTACCACGGACCATTCAGTGGCTACACCTTC
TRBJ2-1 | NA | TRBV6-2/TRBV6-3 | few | CASSYLKPPLLVYEQFF | TGTGCCAGCAGTTACCTTAAGCCACCCTTACTAGTTTATGAGCAGTTCTTC
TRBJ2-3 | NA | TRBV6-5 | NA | CASSYEGDTDTQYF | TGTGCCAGCAGTTACGAGGGGGACACAGATACGCAGTATTTT
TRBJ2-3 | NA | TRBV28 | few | CASNPGNTDTQYF | TGTGCCAGCAACCCGGGGAACACAGATACGCAGTATTTT
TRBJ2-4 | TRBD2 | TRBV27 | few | CASSKSSGGAKNIQYF | TGTGCCAGCAGCAAATCTAGCGGGGGGGCCAAAAACATTCAGTACTTC
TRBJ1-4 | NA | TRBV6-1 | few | CASSEPAGAREKLFF | TGTGCCAGCAGTGAACCTGCGGGGGCGCGTGAAAAACTGTTTTTT
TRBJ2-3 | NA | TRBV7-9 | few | CASSYPGEQGFADTQYF | TGTGCCAGCAGCTACCCGGGAGAACAGGGCTTCGCAGATACGCAGTATTTT
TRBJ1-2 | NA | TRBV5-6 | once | CASSLLTVNSLNYGYTF | TGTGCCAGCAGCTTGTTAACCGTAAATTCCCTTAACTATGGCTACACCTTC
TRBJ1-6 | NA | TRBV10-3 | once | CVSQAGEGNSPLHF | TGTGTCAGCCAGGCGGGGGAGGGTAATTCACCCCTCCACTTT
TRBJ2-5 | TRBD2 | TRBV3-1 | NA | CASSQGLAGGRLSGRETQYF | TGTGCCAGCAGCCAAGGACTAGCGGGGGGGCGTTTGTCAGGACGGGAGACCCAGTACTTC
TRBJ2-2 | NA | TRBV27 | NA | CASTPGRTGELFF | TGTGCCAGCACCCCTGGGCGGACCGGGGAGCTGTTTTTT
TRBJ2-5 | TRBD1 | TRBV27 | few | CASSTDRGGVGETQYF | TGTGCCAGCAGTACCGACAGGGGTGGCGTGGGAGAGACCCAGTACTTC
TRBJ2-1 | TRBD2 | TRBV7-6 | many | CASSFSGAREQFF | TGTGCCAGCAGCTTCAGCGGGGCACGGGAGCAGTTCTTC
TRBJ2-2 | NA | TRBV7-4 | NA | CASSSLGPINTGELFF | TGTGCCAGCAGCTCCCTGGGACCGATAAACACCGGGGAGCTGTTTTTT
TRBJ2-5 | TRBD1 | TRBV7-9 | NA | CASSSRTGRGQETQYF | TGTGCCAGCAGCTCCCGGACAGGGAGAGGGCAAGAGACCCAGTACTTC
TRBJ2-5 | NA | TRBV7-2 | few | CASSPPRRGSPETQYF | TGTGCCAGCAGCCCTCCGCGGAGGGGATCGCCAGAGACCCAGTACTTC
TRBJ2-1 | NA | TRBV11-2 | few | CASSLRPGPVDEQFF | TGTGCCAGCAGCTTACGTCCGGGCCCCGTGGATGAGCAGTTCTTC
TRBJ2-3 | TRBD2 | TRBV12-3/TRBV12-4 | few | CASSGLAGDTQYF | TGTGCCAGCAGCGGACTAGCTGGAGATACGCAGTATTTT
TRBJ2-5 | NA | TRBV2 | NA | CASSEGISKYQETQYF | TGTGCCAGCAGTGAAGGAATCAGCAAGTACCAAGAGACCCAGTACTTC
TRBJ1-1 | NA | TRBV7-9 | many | CASSWGAQNTEAFF | TGTGCCAGCAGCTGGGGGGCGCAGAACACTGAAGCTTTCTTT
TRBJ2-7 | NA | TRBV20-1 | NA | CSARGLAGVEEQYF | TGCAGTGCCCGGGGTCTAGCCGGTGTGGAGGAGCAGTACTTC
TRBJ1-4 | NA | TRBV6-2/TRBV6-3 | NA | CASSYLGGFGEKLFF | TGTGCCAGCAGTTACCTAGGAGGGTTTGGAGAAAAACTGTTTTTT
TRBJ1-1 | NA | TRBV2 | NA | CASSEIRVAAEAFF | TGTGCCAGCAGTGAGATCAGGGTAGCGGCTGAAGCTTTCTTT